A single sample is the source of the 9 T cell receptor beta chains below, sequenced in a study of shared clonotypes between healthy human individuals. Some clones are missing from TCRdb's copy, which holds only in-frame ones; the method was immunoSEQ multiplex PCR. The data hold more than 2 million clones, with approximately 95% observed a single time. The naive CD8 subset, CD45RO-negative cells positively selected for CCR7, excluded terminally differentiated effector memory CD45RA+ cells. What was sequenced was naive CD8+ T cells sorted from blood. The receptors stem from a man between 18 and 35 years old in good health.

Notes on this clone: Other DNA sequences in this specimen translate into the identical CDR3. The chain uses TRBV6-1 and TRBJ1-1; D unclear. The V gene's germline CDR1 is MNHNS and CDR2 SASEGT. V lost 1 base and J 2 bases, leaving 8 bases between the germline ends. This CDR3 is built from 14 residues. CDR3 region: CASSEDPGNTEAFF. In nucleotides, the CDR3 is TGTGCCAGCAGTGAAGATCCGGGAAACACTGAAGCTTTCTTT.

The chain uses TRBV28 and TRBJ2-7; D unresolved. Trimming cost V 2 bases and J 3 bases, with 14 bases left between them. The CDR3 is made up of 15 amino acids. Germline values: CDR1 MDHEN, CDR2 SYDVKM. In DNA form, the CDR3 reads TGTGCCAGCAGTTTAGTGGCAGCGCCCGGCTACGAGCAGTACTTC. It translates to CASSLVAAPGYEQYF.

The chain combines TRBV9 with TRBJ1-2, with D tentatively TRBD1 (6 bases). Germline V gene sequence: CDR1 SGDLS, CDR2 YYNGEE. The CDR3 length is 11 residues. V was pared by 8 bases and J by 6 bases, with 11 bases between. CDR3 sequence reads: CASQGTHGYTF. CDR3 in DNA: TGTGCCAGTCAGGGGACTCATGGCTACACCTTC.

This clone came up a few times. Other nucleotide sequences in the sample specify the same CDR3. V is TRBV7-9 and J is TRBJ2-1; D ambiguous. CDR3 length: 12 amino acids. Trimming removed 1 base from V and 5 bases from J, with 3 bases in between. Per germline, CDR1 SEHNR and CDR2 FQNEAQ (reference sequence). The CDR3 protein is CASSLEDNEQFF. The CDR3 nucleotides are TGTGCCAGCAGCTTAGAGGACAATGAGCAGTTCTTC.

The table lists this clone with a count of one. The chain combines TRBV27 with TRBJ2-7, with 11 bases that match TRBD2. J gave up 0 bases and V 0 bases, and 7 bases lay outside the gene matches. In germline, CDR1 is MNHEY, CDR2 SMNVEV (reference sequence). This CDR3 contains 18 residues. The CDR3 region has the DNA TGTGCCAGCAGTTTATCACTAGCGGGAGTCGGTCGCTCCTACGAGCAGTACTTC. Its translation: CASSLSLAGVGRSYEQYF.

The chain couples TRBV20-1 to TRBJ1-2, with D uncertain. Trimming shortened V by 2 bases and J by 7 bases, and 2 bases separated the two germline ends. This CDR3 region has 9 residues. Per the germline V gene, CDR1 is DFQATT and CDR2 is SNEGSKA (reference sequence). CDR3 DNA: TGCAGTGCTAGATCTGGCTACACCTTC. Translating gives CSARSGYTF.

The genes are TRBV28 and TRBJ1-2; D is uncertain. The V gene lost 6 bases and the J gene lost 7 bases, with 15 bases spanning the gap. The V gene's germline CDR1 is MDHEN and CDR2 SYDVKM. The CDR3 is 13 residues long. CDR3 sequence: CASRPGGGLGYTF. The CDR3 nucleotides read TGTGCCAGCAGACCCGGCGGAGGGCTTGGCTACACCTTC.

The chain joins TRBV4-1 to TRBJ1-1, with D possibly matching TRBD1 (5 bases). The CDR3 has 13 residues. Germline CDR1 is MGHRA and CDR2 is YSYEKL. V was clipped by 2 bases and J by 4 bases, with 8 bases between them. The CDR3, as DNA: TGCGCCAGCAGCCAATCAGGGCGCACTGAAGCTTTCTTT. Protein sequence: CASSQSGRTEAFF.

The chain couples TRBV6-1 to TRBJ1-5; 7 nucleotides agree with TRBD1. The CDR3 is 13 amino acids. Germline assignment: CDR1 MNHNS and CDR2 SASEGT. V shed 8 bases and J 7 bases; nucleotides not matched to a gene: 8. The CDR3: CASSTGFGQPQHF. The CDR3 DNA reads as TGTGCCAGCTCGACAGGGTTCGGGCAGCCCCAGCATTTT.